This T cell receptor beta chain was found in a study of OX40 agonist ivuxolimab in advanced cancers. Regarding the complete study: Ivuxolimab, which targeted the costimulatory receptor OX40 (CD134), was an agonistic, fully human IgG2 monoclonal antibody. Partial responses occurred in three dose-escalation patients: two with cutaneous melanoma and one with hepatocellular carcinoma. The monotherapy dose-escalation portion (N ≈ 50 patients) of the phase I ivuxolimab trial is reported in the paper. In the dose-escalation cohort, approximately 80% of patients were male, and the mean age was 60 years with a range of roughly 20 to 80. Intravenous ivuxolimab was administered to patients every 2 weeks at six dose levels: 0.01, 0.1, 0.3, 1.5, 3 and 10 mg/kg. Among the approximately 54 dose-escalation patients, about 19 had hepatocellular carcinoma, roughly 15 melanoma, 9 renal cell carcinoma and 9 head and neck cancer. Peripheral TCRbeta sequencing was intended to test whether TCR sequence diversity was altered and clonal T-cell expansion was caused by ivuxolimab. Prior anti-PD-1, anti-PD-L1 or anti-CTLA-4 therapy was permitted, and approximately 42% of dose-escalation patients had received checkpoint inhibitors. The investigation overall reported the following: The antigen specificity of the peripheral T cells that underwent clonal expansion was not determined. In the 0.1-3.0 mg/kg groups, partial responders had among the lowest normalized peripheral clonal expansion, particularly in CD8+ T cells. Low levels of normalized T-cell clonal expansion were also seen in some nonresponding patients. On average, CD8+ T cells showed more expanded clones than CD4+ T cells after ivuxolimab. Clonal expansion of both CD4+ and CD8+ blood T cells was observed from baseline to week 6 at doses 0.1 to 3.0 mg/kg.

Patients with a history of autoimmune disease or receiving systemic immunosuppression were excluded from the trial. Peripheral blood for TCR sequencing was collected from all dose cohorts at baseline, on cycle 4 day 1, and on cycle 7 day 1. The samples were drawn from a first-in-human, open-label, multicenter phase I dose-escalation trial of ivuxolimab. Adults with locally advanced or metastatic head and neck squamous cell, hepatocellular, melanoma or renal cell carcinoma were enrolled in the trial. Before TCR sequencing, CD4+ and CD8+ T cells were separately sorted from peripheral blood. A word on this clone: What this receptor recognizes is not known. It has no much larger one-base neighbor in the sample; base qualities were not kept.

Genomic DNA was isolated from the sorted cells so that the TCRbeta CDR3 region could be sequenced. TCRbeta CDR3 regions were sequenced using the immunoSEQ Assay. Here the immuneACCESS table is served through TCRdb, limited to in-frame sequences with V and J called. Missing clones are a known gap in these copies; in checked studies unresolved V genes cover under half, and the rest lacks a known reason. The sample includes 95,000 to 100,000 clones, with approximately 80% observed a single time. The ten largest clones add up to about 6% of the sample. This specimen was CD4+ or CD8+ T cells sorted from blood, taken in a trial of the OX40 agonist ivuxolimab. The clonotype comes from an adult with an advanced solid tumor such as melanoma, head and neck, liver or kidney cancer.

The DNA sequence follows: TGCGCCAGCAACGGGGAAGCCAAAAACATTCAGTACTTC. Its coded protein is CASNGEAKNIQYF. This sequence uses TRBV5-1 and TRBJ2-4, and the D gene may be TRBD2, 5 bases matching. The germline V gene specifies SGHRS as CDR1 and YFSETQ as CDR2. Trimming costs V 6 bases and J 0 bases, and their ends lie 7 bases apart. The CDR3, cysteine through phenylalanine, is 13 amino acids long. Just the 39-base CDR3 DNA is kept, in frame starting at base 1.